The clone carrying this T cell receptor (beta chain) was observed many times. Its antigen remains unidentified. This entry belongs to a study of T cells in Graves' hyperthyroidism and ophthalmopathy. Whole-study context: Peripheral blood draws took place at initial diagnosis, ahead of any treatment.

The investigators amplified TCR beta CDR3 regions from RNA transcripts. The HTBI primer set was used in a first-round RT-PCR of the TCR CDR3. One entry per CDR3 protein, called by TCRdb with MiXCR from the multiplex PCR reads. The repertoire has roughly 280,000 distinct CDR3 sequences, around 15% of them found once; the top ten carry around 55%. Study-wide results and limits: The blood repertoire included most of the expanded thyroid clonotypes above 0.001. The model identified upcoming ophthalmopathy a median approximately seven months ahead of onset.

Between the trimmed V and J ends, which lost 6 bases and 7 bases, there was a span of 19 bases. In germline, CDR1 is LNHNV, CDR2 YYDKDF (reference sequence). This CDR3 is built from 15 residues. Exclusions: uncontrolled infection, other autoimmune disease, pregnancy, lactation. The TCR was taken from a woman aged 60-75 years with Graves' ophthalmopathy. The sequenced sample was blood. V gene TRBV15 combines with J gene TRBJ1-5; possibly TRBD1 for D (6 bases). The chain's CDR3 is CATRGAGSGGQPQHF. CDR3 sequence (DNA): TGTGCCACCAGGGGGGCAGGCTCCGGCGGACAGCCCCAGCATTTT.